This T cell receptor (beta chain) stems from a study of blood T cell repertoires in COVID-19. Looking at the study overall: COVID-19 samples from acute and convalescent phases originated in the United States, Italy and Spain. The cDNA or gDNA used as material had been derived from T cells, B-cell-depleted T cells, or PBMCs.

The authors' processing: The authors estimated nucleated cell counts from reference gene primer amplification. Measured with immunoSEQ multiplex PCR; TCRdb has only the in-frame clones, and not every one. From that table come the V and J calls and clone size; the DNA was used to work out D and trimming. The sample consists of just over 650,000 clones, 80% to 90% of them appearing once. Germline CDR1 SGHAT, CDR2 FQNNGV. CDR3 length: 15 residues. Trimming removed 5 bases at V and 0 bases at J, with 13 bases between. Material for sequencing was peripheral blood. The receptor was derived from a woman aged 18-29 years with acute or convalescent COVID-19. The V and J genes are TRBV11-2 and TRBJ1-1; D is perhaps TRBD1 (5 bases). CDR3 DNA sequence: TGTGCCAGCAGCCCAGGGTCTCTCATGAACACTGAAGCTTTCTTT. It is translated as CASSPGSLMNTEAFF.